This entry concerns a single TCR beta chain. The antigen remains undetermined. J lost 5 bases, V lost 5 bases, and 10 bases had no gene match. Germline CDR1 is SGHAT and CDR2 is FQNNGV. The CDR3 is made up of 16 amino acids. The sample belongs to a study of cytomegalovirus exposure and HLA in healthy donors. Vbeta (60) and Jbeta (13) primers were used in the PCR. Generated by immunoSEQ multiplex PCR, the TCRdb table keeps only in-frame clones and is missing some. The sample table includes 140,000 to 150,000 clones. Study results and limitations: Later analysis revealed greater clonal expansion in HLA-associated TCR beta chains than in equally common others. The study recorded about 150 TCR beta chains that were cytomegalovirus-associated.

Source material: PBMCs. This sequence originates from a male donor in good health and CMV-seronegative. The chain recombines TRBV11-2 with TRBJ1-1, with 11 bases matching TRBD1. The CDR3 sequence is CASSPPGQGARTEAFF. The CDR3 nucleotides are TGTGCCAGCAGCCCACCTGGACAGGGGGCGCGGACTGAAGCTTTCTTT.